This entry concerns a single T cell receptor beta chain. The entry originates in a study of control samples from healthy donors and cancer patients. CDR3 length: 20 amino acids. Trimming cost V 1 base and J 5 bases, with 24 bases left between them. CDR1 KGHSH and CDR2 LQKENI come from the germline V gene. Data came from immunoSEQ multiplex PCR; TCRdb stores just in-frame clones and leaves some out. Seen here are 90,000 to 100,000 clones, approximately 88% observed once, and the top ten hold under 50%. Sequencing used PBMCs. The source is a man in his sixties or seventies with lung cancer. The rearrangement uses TRBV18 and TRBJ1-6; D gene ambiguous. The CDR3 DNA reads TGTGCCAGCTCACCACTGACTCGATCAGCGGGGAATTTCGATAATTCACCCCTCCACTTT. The encoded protein is CASSPLTRSAGNFDNSPLHF.